Listed here are 21 T cell receptor beta chains from one sample, sequenced in a study of shared clonotypes between healthy human individuals. The naive CD8 subset, CD45RO-negative cells positively selected for CCR7, excluded terminally differentiated effector memory CD45RA+ cells. Clones were sequenced by immunoSEQ multiplex PCR, and TCRdb holds only the in-frame ones, with some missing. The sample lists millions of clones, roughly 94% occurring once. Source material: naive CD8+ T cells sorted from blood. Receptors originate from a man between 18 and 29 years old in good health.

V usage is TRBV5-1 and J usage is TRBJ1-6; D is unclear. The germline CDR1 and CDR2 sequences are SGHRS and YFSETQ. CDR3 size: 14 residues. V was cut by 0 bases and J by 4 bases, with 5 bases left in between. The CDR3 protein is CASSLEDYNSPLHF. CDR3 sequence (DNA): TGCGCCAGCAGCTTGGAGGATTATAATTCACCCCTCCACTTT.

The V and J genes are TRBV19 and TRBJ1-2; TRBD1 is a possible D gene (6 bases). Per the germline V gene, CDR1 is LNHDA and CDR2 is SQIVND (reference sequence). The CDR3 has 15 residues. The V gene lost 5 bases and the J gene lost 1 base, with 14 bases spanning the gap. CDR3 nucleotide sequence: TGTGCCAGTAGTGGCAGGGGAAATGATAACTATGGCTACACCTTC. It codes for CASSGRGNDNYGYTF. Combining the CDR3 with reference TRBV19 and TRBJ1-2 gives the whole variable domain DGGITQSPKYLFRKEGQNVTLSCEQNLNHDAMYWYRQDPGQGLRLIYYSQIVNDFQKGDIAEGYSVSREKKESFPLTVTSAQKNPTAFYLCASSGRGNDNYGYTFGSGTRLTVV.

The gene calls are TRBV28 and TRBJ1-4, with D unresolved. The germline V gene encodes CDR1 MDHEN and CDR2 SYDVKM. The CDR3 totals 15 residues. Between the trimmed V and J ends, which lost 5 bases and 6 bases, there was a span of 16 bases. CDR3 DNA: TGTGCCAGCAGTGCACGGACCGTCGCGGATGAAAAACTGTTTTTT. This sequence encodes CASSARTVADEKLFF.

The gene calls are TRBV6-1 and TRBJ1-5; 8 bases are shared with TRBD1. Germline CDR1 MNHNS, CDR2 SASEGT. Unmatched junction bases numbered 5, after V lost 2 bases and J lost 5 bases. There are 15 residues in the CDR3. The CDR3: CASSELTGVHQPQHF. CDR3 DNA sequence: TGTGCCAGCAGTGAATTGACAGGGGTCCATCAGCCCCAGCATTTT.

The chain recombines TRBV28 with TRBJ2-2; D gene unclear. V dropped 5 bases and J dropped 1 base, with 11 bases sitting between them. CDR1 is MDHEN, CDR2 SYDVKM, per germline. This CDR3 is built from 15 residues. The CDR3 bases are TGTGCCAGCAGTCCCAATTCAGTGAACACCGGGGAGCTGTTTTTT. Protein product: CASSPNSVNTGELFF.

Concerning this clone itself: Other nucleotide sequences from this sample produce the same CDR3. The V and J genes are TRBV7-9 and TRBJ2-7; 10 bases match TRBD1. Germline CDR1 reads SEHNR; CDR2 reads FQNEAQ (reference sequence). The ends lost 4 bases at V and 3 bases at J; junction bases unmatched: 3. CDR3 length: 14 residues. The CDR3 region has the DNA TGTGCCAGCAGCTCCGGGACAGGGGTCTACGAGCAGTACTTC. Translating gives CASSSGTGVYEQYF.

The genes are TRBV12-1 and TRBJ2-1; the D call TRBD2 from the table was never checked on the DNA. TRBV12-1 is a pseudogene. The CDR3 spans 14 residues. The CDR3 loop reads CASSSASGGNEQFF. In nucleotides, the CDR3 is TGTGCCAGCAGCTCGGCCAGCGGGGGGAATGAGCAGTTCTTC.

The chain joins TRBV30 to TRBJ2-2; the D gene is possibly TRBD2 (5 bases). The CDR3 loop spans 13 amino acids. V was shortened by 4 bases and J by 1 base, with 7 bases between the two germline ends. Germline values: CDR1 GTSNPN, CDR2 SVGIG (reference sequence). The CDR3 region is CAWKGENTGELFF. For the CDR3, the DNA is TGTGCCTGGAAGGGAGAGAACACCGGGGAGCTGTTTTTT.

This chain links TRBV5-4 with TRBJ1-1; a possible D gene is TRBD1 (5 bases). Looked up from germline, CDR1 is SGHNT and CDR2 is YYREEE (reference sequence). Trimming took off 0 bases at V and 4 bases at J, with 13 bases between the two ends. The CDR3 sequence is 15 residues long. CDR3 region: CASSLDGGWSTEAFF. In nucleotides, the CDR3 is TGTGCCAGCAGCTTGGATGGGGGGTGGAGCACTGAAGCTTTCTTT. The entire variable domain, with the rest obtained from reference TRBV5-4 and TRBJ1-1, is as follows: ETGVTQSPTHLIKTRGQQVTLRCSSQSGHNTVSWYQQALGQGPQFIFQYYREEENGRGNFPPRFSGLQFPNYSSELNVNALELDDSALYLCASSLDGGWSTEAFFGQGTRLTVV.

The J gene is TRBJ2-7, the V gene TRBV30; possible D gene TRBD2, 6 bases. This CDR3 region has 14 residues. The V end lost 3 bases, the J end lost 7 bases, and 19 bases lay between the germline ends. CDR1 and CDR2 (germline): GTSNPN, SVGIG (reference sequence). CDR3 in amino acids: CAWSIAEGGMEQYF. CDR3 nucleotide sequence: TGTGCCTGGAGCATAGCCGAGGGAGGTATGGAGCAGTACTTC.

Concerning this clone itself: This same CDR3 is encoded by further DNA sequences in the sample. This chain joins TRBV19 and TRBJ2-7, with 9 bases that match TRBD1. CDR3 length: 15 amino acids. Germline assignment: CDR1 LNHDA and CDR2 SQIVND (reference sequence). The trim removed 3 bases at V and 1 base at J, leaving 4 bases unmatched. CDR3 coding DNA: TGTGCCAGTAGTATCGGTGGGACAGGGTCCTACGAGCAGTACTTC. Translating gives CASSIGGTGSYEQYF. The full variable domain, rest sourced from reference TRBV19 and TRBJ2-7, is DGGITQSPKYLFRKEGQNVTLSCEQNLNHDAMYWYRQDPGQGLRLIYYSQIVNDFQKGDIAEGYSVSREKKESFPLTVTSAQKNPTAFYLCASSIGGTGSYEQYFGPGTRLTVT.

This rearrangement joins TRBV11-2 to TRBJ1-6; D might be TRBD1 (6 bases). Trimming left V 4 bases short and J 4 bases short, with 14 bases between. Germline V gene lookup returns CDR1 SGHAT and CDR2 FQNNGV. The CDR3 totals 16 residues. CDR3 DNA: TGTGCCAGCAGCTCCGACAGAGGGGGATATAATTCACCCCTCCACTTT. It yields the protein CASSSDRGGYNSPLHF.

The chain recombines TRBV27 with TRBJ1-1, with TRBD1 matching over 8 bases. The CDR3 contains 13 residues. The V gene end was trimmed by 6 bases and the J gene end by 4 bases; junction bases not matched to a gene: 4. Per germline, CDR1 MNHEY and CDR2 SMNVEV (reference sequence). The CDR3 is CASSRQGSTEAFF. In nucleotides, the CDR3 is TGTGCCAGCAGCCGACAGGGGTCCACTGAAGCTTTCTTT.

The chain carries TRBV4-1 and TRBJ1-2; maybe TRBD1 (5 bases). Germline values: CDR1 MGHRA, CDR2 YSYEKL. CDR3 size: 17 residues. Trimming left V 1 base short and J 6 bases short, with 21 bases between. CDR3 nucleotide sequence: TGCGCCAGCAGCCAAGTCGTTTCAGGGATGGGGCAGGATGGCTACACCTTC. It translates to CASSQVVSGMGQDGYTF.

Worth noting for this clone: Germline is not matched at one junction end, which may reflect a read error. The rearrangement joins TRBV30 to TRBJ2-7; D call uncertain. Per the germline V gene, CDR1 is GTSNPN and CDR2 is SVGIG (reference sequence). The CDR3 sequence is 12 residues long. CDR3 protein: CAWSGPGYQQYF. The CDR3 nucleotides read TGTGCCTGGAGCGGTCCCGGCTACCAGCAGTACTTC.

The chain has TRBV6-6 and TRBJ2-7; D might be TRBD1 (6 bases). The germline V gene has CDR1 MNHNY and CDR2 SVGAGI (reference sequence). The germline V and J ends were trimmed by 6 bases and 4 bases, with 13 bases remaining between them. The length of the CDR3 is 13 residues. Here the CDR3 reads CASSSTGFYEQYF. CDR3 bases: TGTGCCAGCAGCTCAACAGGGTTTTACGAGCAGTACTTC.

This clone came up once. The chain joins TRBV9 to TRBJ2-4, with 9 bases aligning to TRBD1. Germline lookup yields CDR1 SGDLS and CDR2 YYNGEE. With 0 bases clipped from V and 7 bases from J, the junction kept 2 bases outside the gene matches. The CDR3 extends over 14 amino acids. The CDR3: CASSVDGQGNIQYF. Here the CDR3 DNA reads TGTGCCAGCAGCGTAGACGGACAGGGGAACATTCAGTACTTC.

Worth noting for this clone: Other DNA sequences from this sample encode an identical CDR3 as well. The chain uses TRBV5-6 and TRBJ2-3; TRBD2 matches 10 bases. V dropped 2 bases and J dropped 0; count of bases not matched to a gene: 0. Germline CDR1 SGHDT, CDR2 YYEEEE. The CDR3 extends over 15 amino acids. CDR3 nucleotide sequence: TGTGCCAGCAGCTTACTAGCGGGAAGCACAGATACGCAGTATTTT. This translates into CASSLLAGSTDTQYF.

This clone appeared once. CDR3 loop: CASRSGSGYYNEQFF. Written as DNA, the CDR3 is TGTGCCAGTAGATCGGGGAGCGGATACTACAATGAGCAGTTCTTC. The V gene is TRBV19, the J gene TRBJ2-1, with D tentatively TRBD2 (5 bases). V lost 6 bases to trimming and J lost 3 bases, with 15 bases between them. The CDR3 extends over 15 amino acids. Germline-derived CDR1 and CDR2 are LNHDA and SQIVND (reference sequence).

The chain couples TRBV7-9 to TRBJ1-1; D not certain. This CDR3 has 11 amino acids. Germline assignment: CDR1 SEHNR and CDR2 FQNEAQ (reference sequence). The V and J ends lost 2 bases and 10 bases respectively, with 8 bases between them. CDR3 bases: TGTGCCAGCAGCTTACTTTATGGAGCTTTCTTT. It is translated as CASSLLYGAFF. The variable domain in full, completed from reference TRBV7-9 and TRBJ1-1, reads DTGVSQNPRHKITKRGQNVTFRCDPISEHNRLYWYRQTLGQGPEFLTYFQNEAQLEKSRLLSDRFSAERPKGSFSTLEIQRTEQGDSAMYLCASSLLYGAFFGQGTRLTVV.

As concerns this clone: The same CDR3 is also encoded by other DNA sequences in this sample. This sequence joins TRBV6-5 and TRBJ2-7; D is perhaps TRBD1 or TRBD2 (6 bases each). The CDR3 contains 16 residues. V dropped 0 bases and J dropped 1 base, with 13 bases sitting between them. Germline CDR1 is MNHEY and CDR2 is SVGAGI. The CDR3 spells CASSYSGGERSYEQYF. In DNA, the CDR3 is TGTGCCAGCAGTTACTCGGGGGGCGAGAGGTCCTACGAGCAGTACTTC.